Presented here are 15 T cell receptor beta chains from one specimen sequenced in a study of CD8+ T cells in alopecia areata. Noted treatment: oral pan-JAK inhibitor, 5-10 mg twice daily. As the sequencing template, cDNA was produced by extracting RNA and reverse transcribing it. Profiled with immunoSEQ multiplex PCR; TCRdb holds only in-frame clones, not every one. The data hold 110,000 to 150,000 clones, with nearly 55% observed a single time. Here the sequenced sample was CD8+ T cells sorted from blood, taken at week 4, from a patient treated with tofacitinib. The origin of the receptors is a human donor with alopecia areata.

The chain combines TRBV14 with TRBJ1-1; weak D call: TRBD1 (5 bases). The germline gives CDR1 SGHDN, CDR2 FVKESK. The CDR3 has 13 amino acids. V was trimmed by 2 bases and J by 8 bases, leaving 12 bases between them. This CDR3 reads CASSQPGTLEAFF. The DNA for the CDR3 is TGTGCCAGCAGCCAACCCGGGACGCTGGAAGCTTTCTTT.

V is TRBV2 and J is TRBJ1-5; D not certain. Trimming shortened V by 4 bases and J by 0 bases, and 19 bases separated the two germline ends. The CDR3 spans 18 residues. Germline-derived CDR1 and CDR2 are SNHLY and FYNNEI. The CDR3 DNA sequence: TGTGCCAGCAGTGTGAGACAAGGAGAATACTATAGCAATCAGCCCCAGCATTTT. Translated: CASSVRQGEYYSNQPQHF. Full variable domain (missing parts from reference TRBV2 and TRBJ1-5): EPEVTQTPSHQVTQMGQEVILRCVPISNHLYFYWYRQILGQKVEFLVSFYNNEISEKSEIFDDQFSVERPDGSNFTLKIRSTKLEDSAMYFCASSVRQGEYYSNQPQHFGDGTRLSIL.

The chain carries TRBV27 and TRBJ2-7, with D perhaps being TRBD1 or TRBD2 (5 bases each). The germline CDR1 and CDR2 sequences are MNHEY and SMNVEV (reference sequence). With 5 bases removed from V and 6 bases from J, the gap between germline ends came to 17 bases. This CDR3 has 14 residues. CDR3 protein: CASSLTGTWSEQYF. Here the CDR3 DNA reads TGTGCCAGCAGTCTGACCGGGACCTGGAGCGAGCAGTACTTC.

This rearrangement joins TRBV29-1 to TRBJ1-2; D is ambiguous. The germline CDR1 and CDR2 sequences are SQVTM and ANQGSEA. This CDR3 has 12 residues. With 6 bases removed from V and 9 bases from J, the gap between germline ends came to 17 bases. The CDR3 spells CSVPSEPYSYTF. CDR3 bases: TGCAGCGTGCCCTCTGAACCGTATAGCTACACCTTC.

V is TRBV2 and J is TRBJ2-3, with 8 bases that match TRBD1. V dropped 7 bases and J dropped 6; count of bases not matched to a gene: 12. The CDR3 is made up of 15 amino acids. Germline V lookup: CDR1 SNHLY, CDR2 FYNNEI. The CDR3 reads CASISQGGVKDTQYF. The CDR3 region has the DNA TGTGCCAGCATCTCACAGGGGGGTGTGAAGGATACGCAGTATTTT.

V usage is TRBV11-2 and J usage is TRBJ2-5, with D unclear. Germline V lookup: CDR1 SGHAT, CDR2 FQNNGV. V gave up 1 base and J gave up 1 base, with 4 bases separating them. The CDR3 length is 13 residues. The CDR3 spells CASSLGTQETQYF. The CDR3, as DNA: TGTGCCAGCAGCTTAGGGACCCAAGAGACCCAGTACTTC. The complete variable domain, with remaining parts taken from reference TRBV11-2 and TRBJ2-5, reads EAGVAQSPRYKIIEKRQSVAFWCNPISGHATLYWYQQILGQGPKLLIQFQNNGVVDDSQLPKDRFSAERLKGVDSTLKIQPAKLEDSAVYLCASSLGTQETQYFGPGTRLLVL.

The gene calls are TRBV9 and TRBJ1-1; D unclear. This CDR3 comprises 14 residues. Germline CDR1 is SGDLS and CDR2 is YYNGEE. V was clipped by 0 bases and J by 3 bases, with 9 bases between them. As DNA, the CDR3 is TGTGCCAGCAGCGTAGATGGCCGTGACACTGAAGCTTTCTTT. It encodes CASSVDGRDTEAFF.

This sequence joins TRBV25-1 and TRBJ2-3; no reliable D call. The ends were cut back, 4 bases at V and 6 bases at J, with 11 bases in the middle. Germline V CDR1 and CDR2: MGHDK, SYGVNS. CDR3 size: 13 residues. DNA of the CDR3: TGTGCCAGCAGTGTCCAGGTGACCGATACGCAGTATTTT. Protein product: CASSVQVTDTQYF. The entire variable domain, with the rest obtained from reference TRBV25-1 and TRBJ2-3, is as follows: EADIYQTPRYLVIGTGKKITLECSQTMGHDKMYWYQQDPGMELHLIHYSYGVNSTEKGDLSSESTVSRIRTEHFPLTLESARPSHTSQYLCASSVQVTDTQYFGPGTRLTVL.

CDR3 nucleotide sequence: TGCGCCAGCAGCCAGGAGGGGGGACCTAACACAGATACGCAGTATTTT. It codes for CASSQEGGPNTDTQYF. V usage is TRBV4-1 and J usage is TRBJ2-3, with D possibly being TRBD1 or TRBD2 (6 bases each). Deletions cut 3 bases from V and 2 bases from J, with 15 bases between. Germline V gives CDR1 MGHRA, CDR2 YSYEKL. The CDR3 length is 16 residues.

The chain combines TRBV6-1 with TRBJ1-5; D remains unclear. This CDR3 comprises 13 residues. Trimming removed 0 bases at V and 6 bases at J, with 6 bases between. CDR1 MNHNS and CDR2 SASEGT come from the germline V gene. The DNA for the CDR3 is TGTGCCAGCAGTGAAGCGCCGTCTCAGCCCCAGCATTTT. Its protein is CASSEAPSQPQHF.

J is TRBJ1-1 and V is TRBV29-1, with D possibly being TRBD1 (5 bases). The V end was cut by 6 bases, the J end by 7 bases, with 12 bases between. CDR3 length equals 11 residues. Germline V gene sequence: CDR1 SQVTM, CDR2 ANQGSEA. The CDR3 loop is CSVRGDGEAFF. The CDR3 DNA reads TGCAGCGTCCGAGGGGACGGTGAAGCTTTCTTT.

The rearrangement joins TRBV7-9 to TRBJ2-5, with 7 bases matching TRBD1. CDR1 and CDR2 from the germline V gene are SEHNR and FQNEAQ (reference sequence). The CDR3 runs 13 residues. The V segment lost 5 bases and the J segment 3 bases; nucleotides outside the gene matches: 3. The CDR3 loop is CASSRTGEETQYF. DNA for the CDR3: TGTGCCAGCAGCCGGACAGGCGAAGAGACCCAGTACTTC.

As DNA, the CDR3 is TGCGCCAGCAGCCAAGATGGGGAGGGACGGATGAACACTGAAGCTTTCTTT. Translated, it gives CASSQDGEGRMNTEAFF. The chain combines TRBV4-1 with TRBJ1-1; tentatively, D is TRBD1 (5 bases). The CDR3 covers 17 residues. Germline V gene sequence: CDR1 MGHRA, CDR2 YSYEKL. V shed 0 bases and J shed 0 bases, with 14 bases lying between them.

This chain joins TRBV2 and TRBJ1-1; D unclear. The CDR3 is made up of 12 amino acids. The germline V gene has CDR1 SNHLY and CDR2 FYNNEI. Trimming removed 4 bases from V and 3 bases from J, with 6 bases in between. This CDR3 reads CASSGWDTEAFF. CDR3 in DNA: TGTGCCAGCAGTGGATGGGACACTGAAGCTTTCTTT.

The chain recombines TRBV9 with TRBJ1-4, with a weak D call TRBD1 (5 bases). Germline loops: CDR1 SGDLS, CDR2 YYNGEE. V was clipped by 0 bases and J by 2 bases, with 5 bases between them. CDR3 size: 14 residues. The CDR3 sequence: CASSVGGTNEKLFF. Here the CDR3 DNA reads TGTGCCAGCAGCGTAGGGGGCACTAATGAAAAACTGTTTTTT.